The 5 T cell receptor beta chains in this list originate from one sample, sequenced in a study of read filtering for tumor transcriptome and immune sequencing. This library used about 360 ng RNA and molecular barcoded adaptors spanning alpha/delta and beta/gamma chains. TCRdb analysed the reads with MiXCR anew, one entry per CDR3 protein. The sample has tens of thousands of distinct CDR3 sequences, roughly 19% seen once; the top ten hold about 14%. The sequencing sample was made of a population of CD138-negative cells sorted from bone marrow. The receptors were gathered from a donor at least 40 years old with multiple myeloma.

This clonotype was picked up many times. The chain couples TRBV6-4 to TRBJ2-2; TRBD1 matches at 9 bases. Germline lookup yields CDR1 MRHNA and CDR2 SNTAGT. V shed 0 bases, J shed 6 bases, and the junction held 5 bases outside the gene matches. The length of the CDR3 is 16 residues. CDR3 sequence (DNA): TGTGCCAGCAGTGACTCAGGACAGGGGTTCCCCGGGGAGCTGTTTTTT. Protein: CASSDSGQGFPGELFF.

At least ten counts were recorded for this clonotype. This chain uses TRBV7-8 with TRBJ2-6; D not certain. The CDR3 totals 14 residues. Trimming shortened V by 2 bases and J by 1 base, and 3 bases separated the two germline ends. In germline, CDR1 is SGHVS, CDR2 FQNEAQ. CDR3 coding DNA: TGTGCCAGCAGCTTATTTTCTGGGGCCAACGTCCTGACTTTC. Its protein product is CASSLFSGANVLTF.

This clonotype was observed at least ten times. This chain connects TRBV3-1 to TRBJ2-6; D call uncertain. V was shortened by 7 bases and J by 5 bases, with 9 bases between the two germline ends. CDR1 is LGHDT and CDR2 is YNNKEL in the germline V gene (reference sequence). The CDR3 totals 13 residues. The CDR3 protein is CASNDLWANVLTF. CDR3 bases: TGTGCCAGCAATGACCTCTGGGCCAACGTCCTGACTTTC.

In regard to this clonotype: A single base separates this from a much larger clone, so it may be a read error. The V gene is TRBV6-5, the J gene TRBJ1-5, with D tentatively TRBD1 (6 bases). This CDR3 has 15 residues. Trimming shortened V by 6 bases and J by 0 bases, and 12 bases separated the two germline ends. Germline V gene data show CDR1 as MNHEY and CDR2 as SVGAGI. CDR3 nucleotides: TGTGCCAGCAGCCGGGGGCGGTATAGCAATCAGCCCCAGCATTTT. This translates into CASSRGRYSNQPQHF.

This clonotype was seen repeatedly, ten times or more. Likely a read error: the CDR3 ends without its conserved phenylalanine or tryptophan. This chain links TRBV5-1 with TRBJ1-1; D remains unclear. With 0 bases removed from V and 5 bases from J, the gap between germline ends came to 2 bases. CDR3 length equals 11 residues. Germline V gives CDR1 SGHRS, CDR2 YFSETQ. The CDR3 sequence is CASSLGTEAFI. CDR3 sequence (DNA): TGCGCCAGCAGCTTGGGTACTGAAGCTTTCATT.